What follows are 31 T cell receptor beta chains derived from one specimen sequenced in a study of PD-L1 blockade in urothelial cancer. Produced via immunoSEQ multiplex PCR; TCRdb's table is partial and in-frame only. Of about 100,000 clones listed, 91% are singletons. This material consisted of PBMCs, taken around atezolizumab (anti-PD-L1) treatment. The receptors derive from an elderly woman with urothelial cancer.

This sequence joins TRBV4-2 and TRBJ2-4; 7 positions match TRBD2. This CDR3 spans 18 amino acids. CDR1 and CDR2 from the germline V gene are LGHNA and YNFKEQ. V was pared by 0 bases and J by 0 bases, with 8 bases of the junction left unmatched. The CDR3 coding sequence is TGTGCCAGCAGCCAAGAGGGGGAGGGGATGCTAGCCAAAAACATTCAGTACTTC. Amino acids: CASSQEGEGMLAKNIQYF.

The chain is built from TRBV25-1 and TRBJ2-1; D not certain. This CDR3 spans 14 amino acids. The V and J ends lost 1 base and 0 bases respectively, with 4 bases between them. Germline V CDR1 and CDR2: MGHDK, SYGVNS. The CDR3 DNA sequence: TGTGCCAGCAGTGAATCCAGCTCCTACAATGAGCAGTTCTTC. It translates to CASSESSSYNEQFF. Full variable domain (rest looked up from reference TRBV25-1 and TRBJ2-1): EADIYQTPRYLVIGTGKKITLECSQTMGHDKMYWYQQDPGMELHLIHYSYGVNSTEKGDLSSESTVSRIRTEHFPLTLESARPSHTSQYLCASSESSSYNEQFFGPGTRLTVL.

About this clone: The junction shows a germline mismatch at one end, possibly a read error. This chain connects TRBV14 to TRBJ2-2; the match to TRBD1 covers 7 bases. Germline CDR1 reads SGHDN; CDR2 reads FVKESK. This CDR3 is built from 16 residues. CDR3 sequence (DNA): TGTGCCAGCAGTCAAGCTGGACAGGCGAACACCGGGGAGCTGTTTTTT. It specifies CASSQAGQANTGELFF.

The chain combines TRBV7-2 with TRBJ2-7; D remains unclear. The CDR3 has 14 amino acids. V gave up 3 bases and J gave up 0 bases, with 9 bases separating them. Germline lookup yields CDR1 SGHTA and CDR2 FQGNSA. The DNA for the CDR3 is TGTGCCAGCAGCTTCGACGCGGCCTCCTACGAGCAGTACTTC. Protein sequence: CASSFDAASYEQYF.

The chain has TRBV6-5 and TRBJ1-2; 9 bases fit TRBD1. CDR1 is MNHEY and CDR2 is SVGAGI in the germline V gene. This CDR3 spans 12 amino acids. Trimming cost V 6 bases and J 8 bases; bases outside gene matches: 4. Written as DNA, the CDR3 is TGTGCCAGCAGACGGACAGGGGTGGGCTACACCTTC. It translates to CASRRTGVGYTF.

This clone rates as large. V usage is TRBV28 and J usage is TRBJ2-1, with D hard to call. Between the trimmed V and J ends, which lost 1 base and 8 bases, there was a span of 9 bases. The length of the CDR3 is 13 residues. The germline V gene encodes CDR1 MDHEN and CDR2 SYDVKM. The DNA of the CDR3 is TGTGCCAGCAGTTTATTCCGCGCCTATGAGCAGTTCTTC. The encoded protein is CASSLFRAYEQFF.

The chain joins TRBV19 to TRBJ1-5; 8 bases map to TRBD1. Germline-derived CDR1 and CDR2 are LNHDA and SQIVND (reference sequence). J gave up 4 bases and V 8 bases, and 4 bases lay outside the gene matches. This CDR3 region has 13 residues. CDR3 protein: CASGQGLNQPQHF. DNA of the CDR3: TGTGCCAGTGGACAGGGATTGAATCAGCCCCAGCATTTT.

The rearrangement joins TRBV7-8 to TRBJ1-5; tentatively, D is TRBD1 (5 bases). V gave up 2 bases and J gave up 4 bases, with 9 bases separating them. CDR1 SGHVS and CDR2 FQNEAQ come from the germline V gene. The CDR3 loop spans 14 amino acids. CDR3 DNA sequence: TGTGCCAGCAGCTTAAGGGGCTCTAATCAGCCCCAGCATTTT. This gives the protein CASSLRGSNQPQHF.

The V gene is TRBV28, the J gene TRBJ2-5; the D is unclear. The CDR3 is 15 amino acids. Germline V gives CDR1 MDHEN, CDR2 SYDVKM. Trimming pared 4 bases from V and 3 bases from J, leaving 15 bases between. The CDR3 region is CASSSPSSPKETQYF. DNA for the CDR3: TGTGCCAGCAGTTCCCCCTCGAGTCCGAAAGAGACCCAGTACTTC.

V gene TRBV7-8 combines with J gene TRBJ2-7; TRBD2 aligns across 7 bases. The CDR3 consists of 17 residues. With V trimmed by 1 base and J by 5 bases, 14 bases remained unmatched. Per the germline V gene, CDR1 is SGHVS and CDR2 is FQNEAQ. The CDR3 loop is CASSLGIGGSWFDEQYF. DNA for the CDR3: TGTGCCAGCAGCTTAGGAATCGGGGGGTCTTGGTTCGACGAGCAGTACTTC.

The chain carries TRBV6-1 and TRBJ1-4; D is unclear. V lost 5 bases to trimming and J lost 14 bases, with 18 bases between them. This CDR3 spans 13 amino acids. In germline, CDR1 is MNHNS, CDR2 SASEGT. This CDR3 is CASSSTPAGMLFF. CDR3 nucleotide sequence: TGTGCCAGCAGTTCCACCCCGGCGGGGATGCTGTTTTTT.

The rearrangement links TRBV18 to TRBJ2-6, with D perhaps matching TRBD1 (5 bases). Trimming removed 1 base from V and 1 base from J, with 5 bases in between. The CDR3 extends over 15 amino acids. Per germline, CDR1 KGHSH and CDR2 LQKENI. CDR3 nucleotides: TGTGCCAGCTCACCACAGGGGTCTGGGGCCAACGTCCTGACTTTC. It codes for CASSPQGSGANVLTF.

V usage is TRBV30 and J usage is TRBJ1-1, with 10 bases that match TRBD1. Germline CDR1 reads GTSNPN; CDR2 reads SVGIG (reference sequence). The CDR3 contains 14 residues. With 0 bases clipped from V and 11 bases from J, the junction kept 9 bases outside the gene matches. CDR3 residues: CAWSVSGQGITAFF. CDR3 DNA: TGTGCCTGGAGTGTCTCGGGACAGGGGATTACTGCTTTCTTT.

CDR3 bases: TGTGCCAGTACCGCCTCTAAAGGCCGAACGAGGGAGACCCAGTACTTC. Its translation: CASTASKGRTRETQYF. The gene calls are TRBV19 and TRBJ2-5; no definite D call. V gave up 7 bases and J gave up 5 bases, with 23 bases separating them. Germline V lookup: CDR1 LNHDA, CDR2 SQIVND (reference sequence). CDR3 length equals 16 residues.

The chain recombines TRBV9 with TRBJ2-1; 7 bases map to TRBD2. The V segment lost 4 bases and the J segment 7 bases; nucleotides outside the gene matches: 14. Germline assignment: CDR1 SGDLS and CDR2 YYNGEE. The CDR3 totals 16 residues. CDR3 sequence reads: CASSTRRLARVNEQFF. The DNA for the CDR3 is TGTGCCAGCAGCACCCGAAGACTAGCACGGGTTAATGAGCAGTTCTTC.

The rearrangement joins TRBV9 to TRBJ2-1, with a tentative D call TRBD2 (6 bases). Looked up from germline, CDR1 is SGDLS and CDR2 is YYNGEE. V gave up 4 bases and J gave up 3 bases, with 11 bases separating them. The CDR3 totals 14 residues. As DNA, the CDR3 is TGTGCCAGCAGCAAGGGAGGCGGCTACAATGAGCAGTTCTTC. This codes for CASSKGGGYNEQFF.

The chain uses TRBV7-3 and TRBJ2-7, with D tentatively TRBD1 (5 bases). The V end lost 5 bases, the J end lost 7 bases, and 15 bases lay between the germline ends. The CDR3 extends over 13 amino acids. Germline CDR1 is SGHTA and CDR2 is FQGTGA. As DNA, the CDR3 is TGTGCCAGCAGCCCACAGCCCCAGGGTGAGCAGTACTTC. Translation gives CASSPQPQGEQYF.

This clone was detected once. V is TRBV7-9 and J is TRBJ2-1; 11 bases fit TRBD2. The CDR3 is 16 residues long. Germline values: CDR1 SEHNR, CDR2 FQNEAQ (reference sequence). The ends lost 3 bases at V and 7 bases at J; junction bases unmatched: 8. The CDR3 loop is CASSLLTSGKKNEQFF. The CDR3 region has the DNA TGTGCCAGCAGCTTGCTGACTAGCGGGAAGAAAAATGAGCAGTTCTTC.

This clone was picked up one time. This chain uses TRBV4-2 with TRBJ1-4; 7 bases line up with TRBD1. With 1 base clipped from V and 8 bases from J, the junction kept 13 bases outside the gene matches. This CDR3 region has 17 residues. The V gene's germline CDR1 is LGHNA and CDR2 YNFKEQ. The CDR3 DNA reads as TGTGCCAGCAGCCAAGCCCAACGCCAACAGGGGCCCGAAAAACTGTTTTTT. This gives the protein CASSQAQRQQGPEKLFF.

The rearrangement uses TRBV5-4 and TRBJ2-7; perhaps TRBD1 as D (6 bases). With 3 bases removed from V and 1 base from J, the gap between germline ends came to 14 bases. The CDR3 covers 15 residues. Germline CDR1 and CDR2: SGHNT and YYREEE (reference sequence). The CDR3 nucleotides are TGTGCCAGCAGCTCCCGAGGGACAACTTCCTACGAGCAGTACTTC. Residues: CASSSRGTTSYEQYF.

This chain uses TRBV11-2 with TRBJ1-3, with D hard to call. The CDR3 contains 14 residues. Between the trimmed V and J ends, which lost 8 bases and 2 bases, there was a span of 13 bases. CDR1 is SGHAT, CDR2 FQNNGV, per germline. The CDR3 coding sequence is TGTGCCAGCTCCCAGGTCTCGGCTGGAAACACCATATATTTT. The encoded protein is CASSQVSAGNTIYF.

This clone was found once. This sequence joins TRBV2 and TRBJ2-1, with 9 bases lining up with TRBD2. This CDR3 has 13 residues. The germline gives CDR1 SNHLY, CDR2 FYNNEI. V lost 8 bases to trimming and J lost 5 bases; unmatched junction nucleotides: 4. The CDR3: CASREREDNEQFF. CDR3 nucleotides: TGTGCCAGCCGGGAGCGGGAGGACAATGAGCAGTTCTTC.

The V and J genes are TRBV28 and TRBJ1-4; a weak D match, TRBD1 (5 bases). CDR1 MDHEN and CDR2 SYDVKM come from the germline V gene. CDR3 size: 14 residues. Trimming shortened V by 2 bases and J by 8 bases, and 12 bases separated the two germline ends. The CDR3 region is CASSLRGVGEKLFF. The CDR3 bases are TGTGCCAGCAGTTTACGGGGGGTGGGAGAAAAACTGTTTTTT.

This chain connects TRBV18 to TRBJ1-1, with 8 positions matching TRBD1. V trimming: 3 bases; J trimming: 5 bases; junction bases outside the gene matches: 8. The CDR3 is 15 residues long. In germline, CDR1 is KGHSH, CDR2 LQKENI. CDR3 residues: CASSPDRAQITEAFF. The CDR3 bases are TGTGCCAGCTCACCGGACAGGGCTCAGATAACTGAAGCTTTCTTT.

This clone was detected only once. CDR3 DNA: TGCGCCAGCAGCTTGTCGTCGACAGGGAATAACGAGCAGTACTTC. Its protein product is CASSLSSTGNNEQYF. The chain has TRBV5-1 and TRBJ2-7, with 7 bases identical to TRBD1. The J segment lost 5 bases and the V segment lost 1 base, leaving 9 bases of the junction unmatched. Germline assignment: CDR1 SGHRS and CDR2 YFSETQ. The CDR3 spans 15 residues.

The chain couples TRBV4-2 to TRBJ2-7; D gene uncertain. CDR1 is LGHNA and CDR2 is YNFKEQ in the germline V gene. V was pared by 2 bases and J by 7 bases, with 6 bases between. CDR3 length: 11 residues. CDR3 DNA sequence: TGTGCCAGCAGCCAAAGTGAGGAGCAGTACTTC. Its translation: CASSQSEEQYF.

CDR3 DNA sequence: TGTGCCAGCAGTTTGGCCCAATCGAACACTGAAGCTTTCTTT. Protein sequence: CASSLAQSNTEAFF. The chain is built from TRBV28 and TRBJ1-1; D is unresolved. V dropped 3 bases and J dropped 1 base, with 9 bases sitting between them. Germline V CDR1 and CDR2: MDHEN, SYDVKM. There are 14 residues in the CDR3. Drawing the rest from reference TRBV28 and TRBJ1-1, the complete variable domain is DVKVTQSSRYLVKRTGEKVFLECVQDMDHENMFWYRQDPGLGLRLIYFSYDVKMKEKGDIPEGYSVSREKKERFSLILESASTNQTSMYLCASSLAQSNTEAFFGQGTRLTVV.

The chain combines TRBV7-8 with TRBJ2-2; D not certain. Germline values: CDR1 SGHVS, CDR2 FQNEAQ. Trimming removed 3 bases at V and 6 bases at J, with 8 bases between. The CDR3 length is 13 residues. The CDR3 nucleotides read TGTGCCAGCAGCTTGGAGCGATCCGGGGAGCTGTTTTTT. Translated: CASSLERSGELFF.

The CDR3 region is CASGGGTGANVLTF. The CDR3 DNA is TGCGCCAGCGGGGGGGGAACTGGGGCCAACGTCCTGACTTTC. The gene calls are TRBV10-2 and TRBJ2-6, with TRBD2 matching over 7 bases. The V gene's germline CDR1 is WSHSY and CDR2 SAAADI. There are 14 residues in the CDR3. Trimming took 8 bases from V and 2 from J; bases not matched to a gene: 3.

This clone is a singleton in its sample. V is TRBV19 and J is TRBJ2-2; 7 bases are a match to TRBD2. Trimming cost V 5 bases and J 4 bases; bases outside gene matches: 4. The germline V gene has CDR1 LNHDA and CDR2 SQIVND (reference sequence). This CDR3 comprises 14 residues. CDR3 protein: CASSPREATGELFF. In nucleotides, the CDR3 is TGTGCCAGTAGTCCCCGGGAGGCCACCGGGGAGCTGTTTTTT. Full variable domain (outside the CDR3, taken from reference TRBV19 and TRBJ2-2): DGGITQSPKYLFRKEGQNVTLSCEQNLNHDAMYWYRQDPGQGLRLIYYSQIVNDFQKGDIAEGYSVSREKKESFPLTVTSAQKNPTAFYLCASSPREATGELFFGEGSRLTVL.

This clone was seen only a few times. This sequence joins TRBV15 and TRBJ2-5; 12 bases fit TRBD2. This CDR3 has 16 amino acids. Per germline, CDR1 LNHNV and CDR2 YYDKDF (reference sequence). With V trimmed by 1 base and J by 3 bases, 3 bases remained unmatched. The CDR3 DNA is TGTGCCACCAGCAGAGGCCCTAGCGGGAGGGAAGAGACCCAGTACTTC. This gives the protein CATSRGPSGREETQYF.